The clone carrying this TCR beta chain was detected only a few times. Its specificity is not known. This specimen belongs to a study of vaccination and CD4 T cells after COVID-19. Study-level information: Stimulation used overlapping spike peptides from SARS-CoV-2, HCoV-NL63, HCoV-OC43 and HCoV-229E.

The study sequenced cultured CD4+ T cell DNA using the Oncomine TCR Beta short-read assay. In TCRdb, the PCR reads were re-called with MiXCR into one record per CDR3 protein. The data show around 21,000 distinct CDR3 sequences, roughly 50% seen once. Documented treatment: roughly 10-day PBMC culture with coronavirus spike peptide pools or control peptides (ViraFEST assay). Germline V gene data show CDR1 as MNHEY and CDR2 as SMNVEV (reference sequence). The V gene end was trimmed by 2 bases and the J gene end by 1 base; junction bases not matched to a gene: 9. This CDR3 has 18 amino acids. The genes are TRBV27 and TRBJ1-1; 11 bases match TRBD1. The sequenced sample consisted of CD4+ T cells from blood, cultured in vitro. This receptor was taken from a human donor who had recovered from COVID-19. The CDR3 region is CASSLRGTGGPRNTEAFF. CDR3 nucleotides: TGTGCCAGCAGTTTACGGGGGACAGGGGGTCCCAGGAACACTGAAGCTTTCTTT.